The 30 T cell receptor beta chains in this list originate from one sample, sequenced in a study of radiotherapy plus CTLA-4 blockade in lung cancer. The protocol was immunoSEQ multiplex PCR, while the TCRdb copy is restricted to in-frame clones and leaves out a portion. The sample lists 25,000 to 35,000 clones, 70% to 80% seen once, with 6% to 8% in the top ten. The source was peripheral blood, collected from a patient treated with radiotherapy plus ipilimumab. These TCRs come from a human donor with non-small cell lung cancer who had stable disease on radiotherapy plus ipilimumab.

The gene calls are TRBV9 and TRBJ1-6, with a weak D call TRBD1 (5 bases). CDR1 and CDR2 from the germline V gene are SGDLS and YYNGEE. V was pared by 3 bases and J by 10 bases, with 23 bases between. The CDR3 has 17 amino acids. CDR3 coding DNA: TGTGCCAGCAGCGACCTACCCGGGCTTAGGGACGGATCACCCCTCCACTTT. Translation gives CASSDLPGLRDGSPLHF.

This chain joins TRBV6-5 and TRBJ2-1; no definite D call. The CDR3 runs 14 residues. Trimming shortened V by 0 bases and J by 8 bases, and 11 bases separated the two germline ends. Germline V gene sequence: CDR1 MNHEY, CDR2 SVGAGI. The CDR3 here is CASSYSNRGHEQFF. For the CDR3, the DNA is TGTGCCAGCAGTTACTCTAACCGTGGGCATGAGCAGTTCTTC.

The genes are TRBV9 and TRBJ1-2; 10 positions match TRBD1. The CDR3 sequence is 16 residues long. Unmatched junction bases numbered 6, after V lost 0 bases and J lost 4 bases. CDR1 is SGDLS, CDR2 YYNGEE, per germline. The CDR3 coding sequence is TGTGCCAGCAGCGTAGCCGGGACAGGGGAGGCCTATGGCTACACCTTC. It is translated as CASSVAGTGEAYGYTF.

This clone appeared a few times. The chain recombines TRBV6-1 with TRBJ1-6; D gene ambiguous. This CDR3 contains 13 residues. V was pared by 2 bases and J by 8 bases, with 7 bases between. Germline assignment: CDR1 MNHNS and CDR2 SASEGT. DNA for the CDR3: TGTGCCAGCAGTGAAAGGTGGGATTCACCCCTCCACTTT. Translating it yields CASSERWDSPLHF.

The chain has TRBV5-1 and TRBJ2-1; 12 nucleotides line up with TRBD2. V trimming: 5 bases; J trimming: 9 bases; junction bases outside the gene matches: 9. This CDR3 spans 15 amino acids. From germline, CDR1 is SGHRS and CDR2 YFSETQ. CDR3 nucleotide sequence: TGCGCCAGCAGTTCCACTAGCGGGGGGTACGGTGAGCAGTTCTTC. Translating it yields CASSSTSGGYGEQFF.

The rearrangement links TRBV10-3 to TRBJ2-4; D possibly corresponds to TRBD2 (5 bases). Germline V gene sequence: CDR1 ENHRY, CDR2 SYGVKD. The V end was cut by 3 bases, the J end by 4 bases, with 13 bases between. The CDR3 extends over 15 amino acids. CDR3 in amino acids: CAISDSGMLKNIQYF. The CDR3 region has the DNA TGTGCCATCAGTGATTCGGGGATGCTAAAAAACATTCAGTACTTC.

The V gene is TRBV2, the J gene TRBJ1-1, with D possibly being TRBD1 (5 bases). CDR1 and CDR2 (germline): SNHLY, FYNNEI. V was clipped by 6 bases and J by 2 bases, with 16 bases between them. The CDR3 has 15 amino acids. The CDR3 DNA reads as TGTGCCAGCAGACCAGGTCGGGGCGGAAACACTGAAGCTTTCTTT. Translated: CASRPGRGGNTEAFF.

The J gene is TRBJ2-2, the V gene TRBV5-4; D may be TRBD1 or TRBD2 (5 bases each). Trimming cost V 2 bases and J 5 bases, with 7 bases left between them. The CDR3 loop spans 13 amino acids. CDR1 and CDR2 from the germline V gene are SGHNT and YYREEE (reference sequence). CDR3 sequence: CASSFWGTGELFF. The CDR3 bases are TGTGCCAGCAGCTTCTGGGGGACCGGGGAGCTGTTTTTT. Full variable domain (outside the CDR3, taken from reference TRBV5-4 and TRBJ2-2): ETGVTQSPTHLIKTRGQQVTLRCSSQSGHNTVSWYQQALGQGPQFIFQYYREEENGRGNFPPRFSGLQFPNYSSELNVNALELDDSALYLCASSFWGTGELFFGEGSRLTVL.

This chain uses TRBV5-4 with TRBJ1-2; 7 bases agree with TRBD1. There are 13 residues in the CDR3. Germline V CDR1 and CDR2: SGHNT, YYREEE (reference sequence). J was trimmed by 8 bases and V by 3 bases; bases with no gene match: 7. The CDR3: CASSSDRARGYTF. The DNA for the CDR3 is TGTGCCAGCAGCTCCGACAGGGCAAGAGGCTACACCTTC.

The sample holds one count of this clone. The V and J genes are TRBV5-5 and TRBJ2-2, with D perhaps matching TRBD1 (5 bases). The germline V gene has CDR1 SGHKS and CDR2 YYEKEE (reference sequence). Trimming took 6 bases from V and 3 from J, leaving 18 bases between them. The CDR3 has 16 amino acids. CDR3 in amino acids: CASNPRQGGDTGELFF. In DNA, the CDR3 is TGTGCCAGCAACCCACGGCAGGGTGGCGACACCGGGGAGCTGTTTTTT.

This chain uses TRBV9 with TRBJ1-1, with D maybe TRBD1 (6 bases). Trimming cost V 0 bases and J 4 bases, with 16 bases left between them. The germline CDR1 and CDR2 sequences are SGDLS and YYNGEE. The CDR3 covers 16 residues. As DNA, the CDR3 is TGTGCCAGCAGCGTAGAGGGTGTGGTGGGGGCCACTGAAGCTTTCTTT. Translated: CASSVEGVVGATEAFF.

The chain has TRBV6-4 and TRBJ1-5; a possible D gene is TRBD1 (5 bases). Germline loops: CDR1 MRHNA, CDR2 SNTAGT. The CDR3 covers 17 residues. V was trimmed by 5 bases and J by 0 bases, leaving 17 bases between them. CDR3 coding DNA: TGTGCCAGCAGTTACCACGGCAGGGACTATAGCAATCAGCCCCAGCATTTT. It translates to CASSYHGRDYSNQPQHF.

The chain carries TRBV19 and TRBJ2-5, with TRBD2 as a possible D gene (6 bases). Germline loops: CDR1 LNHDA, CDR2 SQIVND (reference sequence). V gave up 6 bases and J gave up 4 bases, with 21 bases separating them. The CDR3 is made up of 16 amino acids. CDR3 nucleotide sequence: TGTGCCAGTAGCTCCCCCATGCGGGGAGGAGGAGAGACCCAGTACTTC. It codes for CASSSPMRGGGETQYF. Full variable domain (rest looked up from reference TRBV19 and TRBJ2-5): DGGITQSPKYLFRKEGQNVTLSCEQNLNHDAMYWYRQDPGQGLRLIYYSQIVNDFQKGDIAEGYSVSREKKESFPLTVTSAQKNPTAFYLCASSSPMRGGGETQYFGPGTRLLVL.

The DNA of the CDR3 is TGTGCCAGCAGTTACGCCGCGAGCTCTGGAAACACCATATATTTT. Translation gives CASSYAASSGNTIYF. The chain couples TRBV6-5 to TRBJ1-3; D unresolved. Germline V gene lookup returns CDR1 MNHEY and CDR2 SVGAGI. Trimming pared 2 bases from V and 0 bases from J, leaving 8 bases between. The CDR3 extends over 15 amino acids.

This clone was observed a handful of times. The rearrangement uses TRBV19 and TRBJ1-2; 10 bases fit TRBD1. J lost 6 bases, V lost 3 bases, and 4 bases had no gene match. Germline CDR1 and CDR2: LNHDA and SQIVND (reference sequence). The CDR3 totals 14 residues. The CDR3 nucleotides read TGTGCCAGTAGTATGTCGACAGGGGGCGATGGCTACACCTTC. Encoded protein: CASSMSTGGDGYTF.

The genes are TRBV7-2 and TRBJ2-7; D not certain. The CDR3 is 13 amino acids. Trimming removed 4 bases at V and 2 bases at J, with 9 bases between. CDR1 is SGHTA, CDR2 FQGNSA, per germline. CDR3 sequence (DNA): TGTGCCAGCAGCTCTCCGGGCCCCTACGAGCAGTACTTC. Its translation: CASSSPGPYEQYF.

The rearrangement links TRBV5-6 to TRBJ1-1, with no clear D. Trimming removed 0 bases at V and 1 base at J, with 10 bases between. The CDR3 is 15 residues long. Germline assignment: CDR1 SGHDT and CDR2 YYEEEE. CDR3 nucleotides: TGTGCCAGCAGCTTGGGGGCGCTGGAGAACACTGAAGCTTTCTTT. It is translated as CASSLGALENTEAFF.

This clone was found a few times. The chain recombines TRBV4-3 with TRBJ1-6; D uncertain. The germline CDR1 and CDR2 sequences are LGHNA and YSLEER. The germline V and J ends were trimmed by 4 bases and 5 bases, with 9 bases remaining between them. CDR3 length equals 14 residues. The CDR3 spells CASSRPGNNSPLHF. The CDR3 DNA reads TGCGCCAGCAGCCGACCCGGGAATAATTCACCCCTCCACTTT.

This clone was seen a single time. This sequence joins TRBV7-9 and TRBJ2-1; TRBD1 agrees at 8 bases. The CDR3 runs to 16 residues. V lost 5 bases and J lost 3; bases outside the gene matches: 9. In germline, CDR1 is SEHNR, CDR2 FQNEAQ (reference sequence). CDR3 nucleotides: TGTGCCAGCAGCGCGTATGGACAGGGCAGCTACAATGAGCAGTTCTTC. This encodes CASSAYGQGSYNEQFF.

V gene TRBV5-6 combines with J gene TRBJ2-7, with D possibly matching TRBD2 (5 bases). Germline CDR1 reads SGHDT; CDR2 reads YYEEEE. The CDR3 sequence is 17 residues long. V was shortened by 1 base and J by 0 bases, with 17 bases between the two germline ends. CDR3 residues: CASSLLGNWGDSYEQYV. In nucleotides, the CDR3 is TGTGCCAGCAGCTTGCTGGGAAATTGGGGAGACTCCTACGAGCAGTACGTC.

V gene TRBV6-5 combines with J gene TRBJ2-1; 10 bases are shared with TRBD1. The ends lost 6 bases at V and 3 bases at J; junction bases unmatched: 5. Germline CDR1 is MNHEY and CDR2 is SVGAGI. The CDR3 has 15 amino acids. The CDR3 nucleotides read TGTGCCAGCAGCCCCGACAGGGGGCGCTACAATGAGCAGTTCTTC. It translates to CASSPDRGRYNEQFF.

This clone was seen only a few times. The gene calls are TRBV11-2 and TRBJ1-3; the match to TRBD1 covers 7 bases. Germline V lookup: CDR1 SGHAT, CDR2 FQNNGV. Trimming cost V 6 bases and J 13 bases; bases outside gene matches: 12. This CDR3 contains 13 residues. This chain's CDR3 is CASSLRQGVAIYF. The DNA for the CDR3 is TGTGCCAGCAGTCTCCGCCAGGGGGTCGCGATATATTTT. Full variable domain (remainder filled in from reference TRBV11-2 and TRBJ1-3): EAGVAQSPRYKIIEKRQSVAFWCNPISGHATLYWYQQILGQGPKLLIQFQNNGVVDDSQLPKDRFSAERLKGVDSTLKIQPAKLEDSAVYLCASSLRQGVAIYFGEGSWLTVV.

The V call is TRBV5-4, the J call TRBJ2-5, with 9 bases fitting TRBD1. The CDR3 has 13 amino acids. J gave up 3 bases and V 5 bases, and 2 bases lay outside the gene matches. Germline V gene data show CDR1 as SGHNT and CDR2 as YYREEE (reference sequence). The CDR3 region is CASSWDREETQYF. The CDR3 bases are TGTGCCAGCAGTTGGGACAGGGAAGAGACCCAGTACTTC.

The CDR3 region is CAWSSPGGEGYF. In DNA, the CDR3 is TGTGCCTGGAGTTCCCCTGGGGGAGAGGGGTACTTC. The chain employs TRBV30 and TRBJ2-5; possibly TRBD1 or TRBD2 for D (5 bases each). This CDR3 contains 12 residues. Germline V gene sequence: CDR1 GTSNPN, CDR2 SVGIG (reference sequence). V was shortened by 2 bases and J by 13 bases, with 17 bases between the two germline ends.

This clone was seen a single time. This chain joins TRBV18 and TRBJ2-3, with TRBD1 as a possible D gene (6 bases). Germline V gives CDR1 KGHSH, CDR2 LQKENI. V was pared by 4 bases and J by 6 bases, with 20 bases between. The CDR3 has 16 amino acids. The CDR3 sequence: CASSRPEEGRGDTQYF. In DNA, the CDR3 is TGTGCCAGCTCACGCCCCGAAGAGGGAAGGGGGGATACGCAGTATTTT.

The table lists this clone with a count of one. V and J are TRBV27 and TRBJ1-5, with D unresolved. CDR3 length equals 14 residues. Trimming shortened V by 6 bases and J by 0 bases, and 9 bases separated the two germline ends. Germline V CDR1 and CDR2: MNHEY, SMNVEV (reference sequence). Here the CDR3 DNA reads TGTGCCAGCAGATCGGGGAATAGCAATCAGCCCCAGCATTTT. Its translation: CASRSGNSNQPQHF.

V and J are TRBV28 and TRBJ2-2, with 12 bases that match TRBD2. Germline V gene sequence: CDR1 MDHEN, CDR2 SYDVKM. CDR3 length: 20 amino acids. J lost 4 bases, V lost 1 base, and 13 bases had no gene match. CDR3 region: CASSLFGASGGERITGELFF. In DNA, the CDR3 is TGTGCCAGCAGTTTATTTGGTGCTAGCGGGGGGGAAAGGATCACCGGGGAGCTGTTTTTT.

The chain uses TRBV6-1 and TRBJ1-6; D unclear. V shed 3 bases and J shed 6 bases, with 9 bases lying between them. Per the germline V gene, CDR1 is MNHNS and CDR2 is SASEGT. The CDR3 contains 14 residues. CDR3 in DNA: TGTGCCAGCAGTGAGAGGAGTGGTAATTCACCCCTCCACTTT. Its protein product is CASSERSGNSPLHF.

The rearrangement uses TRBV19 and TRBJ1-2; D gene unclear. The CDR3 consists of 11 residues. The germline V gene encodes CDR1 LNHDA and CDR2 SQIVND (reference sequence). The V gene lost 4 bases and the J gene lost 7 bases, with 7 bases spanning the gap. The CDR3 DNA follows: TGTGCCAGTAGTAACGACGGTGGCTACACCTTC. Protein product: CASSNDGGYTF.

The chain has TRBV7-2 and TRBJ2-6; D uncertain. V dropped 1 base and J dropped 4 bases, with 8 bases sitting between them. Germline values: CDR1 SGHTA, CDR2 FQGNSA. The CDR3 sequence is 15 residues long. Written as DNA, the CDR3 is TGTGCCAGCAGCTTAGGCTGGGCAGGGGCCAACGTCCTGACTTTC. Protein: CASSLGWAGANVLTF.